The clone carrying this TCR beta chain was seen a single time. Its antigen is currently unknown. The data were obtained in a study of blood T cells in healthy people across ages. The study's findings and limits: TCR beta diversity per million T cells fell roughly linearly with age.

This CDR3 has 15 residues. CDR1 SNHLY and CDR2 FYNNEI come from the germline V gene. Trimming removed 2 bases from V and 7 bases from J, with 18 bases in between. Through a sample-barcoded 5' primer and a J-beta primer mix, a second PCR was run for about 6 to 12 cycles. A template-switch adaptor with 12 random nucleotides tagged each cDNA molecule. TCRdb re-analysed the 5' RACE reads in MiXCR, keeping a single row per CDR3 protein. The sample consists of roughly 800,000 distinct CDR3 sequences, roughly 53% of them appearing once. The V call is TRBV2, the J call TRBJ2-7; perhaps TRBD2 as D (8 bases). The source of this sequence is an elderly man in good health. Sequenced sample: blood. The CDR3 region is CASSEMGLGGNEQYF. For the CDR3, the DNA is TGTGCCAGCAGTGAAATGGGACTAGGGGGCAATGAGCAGTACTTC.